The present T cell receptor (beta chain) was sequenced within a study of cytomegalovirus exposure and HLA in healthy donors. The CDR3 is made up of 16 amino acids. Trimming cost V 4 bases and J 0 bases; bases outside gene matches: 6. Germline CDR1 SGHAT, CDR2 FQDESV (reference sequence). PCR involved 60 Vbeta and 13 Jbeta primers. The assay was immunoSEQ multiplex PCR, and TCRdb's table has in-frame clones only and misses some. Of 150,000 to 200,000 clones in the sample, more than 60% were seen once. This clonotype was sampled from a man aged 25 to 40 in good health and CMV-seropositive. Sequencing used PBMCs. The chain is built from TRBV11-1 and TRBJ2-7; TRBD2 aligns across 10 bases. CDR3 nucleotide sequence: TGTGCCAGCAGCTCCCGTCGACTAGCGGGCTCCTACGAGCAGTACTTC. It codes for CASSSRRLAGSYEQYF.